This entry features one TCR beta chain sequence. Its antigen is unidentified. The data belong to a study of shared clonotypes between healthy human individuals. Findings and caveats of the study: The authors sampled blood alone, and tissue repertoires likely differ. The sharing of 4.5% to 5% of naive CD4 clonotypes was seen across several donors.

The V and J ends lost 3 bases and 4 bases, in that order; junction bases with no gene match: 4. Per the germline V gene, CDR1 is LNHDA and CDR2 is SQIVND (reference sequence). CDR3 length: 16 residues. Here immunoSEQ multiplex PCR was the method, and the copy in TCRdb shows in-frame clones only, minus some. The sample includes a few million clones, around nine tenths of them seen just once. The J gene is TRBJ2-2, the V gene TRBV19; 11 nucleotides align to TRBD1. Material: naive CD4+ T cells sorted from blood. The subset was: CD45RA+ positively selected. The receptor was isolated from a man in his late teens or twenties in good health. The CDR3 region is CASSIRTGGATGELFF. The CDR3 DNA is TGTGCCAGTAGTATTAGGACAGGGGGCGCCACCGGGGAGCTGTTTTTT. Drawing the rest from reference TRBV19 and TRBJ2-2, the complete variable domain is DGGITQSPKYLFRKEGQNVTLSCEQNLNHDAMYWYRQDPGQGLRLIYYSQIVNDFQKGDIAEGYSVSREKKESFPLTVTSAQKNPTAFYLCASSIRTGGATGELFFGEGSRLTVL.